This is a list of T cell receptor beta chains from one sample in a study of technical replicates of blood from four donors. Method: immunoSEQ multiplex PCR; TCRdb's copy keeps in-frame clones and lacks some. The repertoire includes tens of thousands of clones, around 95% of them detected once, and roughly 0.37% sits in the top ten. What was sequenced was T cells isolated from PBMCs. The origin of the receptors is a human donor in good health. CDR3s include the opening cysteine and the closing phenylalanine or tryptophan. Size tells how often a clone was seen (once, few, many) or the class of an expanded clone, and some rows leave it out.

V	size	J	CDR3
TRBV5-4	NA	TRBJ1-1	CASSLRAGNTEAFF
TRBV4-3	NA	TRBJ1-4	CASSLSQGAREKLFF
TRBV7-3	NA	TRBJ2-1	CASSSSGRRNNEQFF
TRBV30	once	TRBJ1-4	CAWSADRGLEKLFF
TRBV27	NA	TRBJ2-3	CASSPGGRGTDTQYF
TRBV14	NA	TRBJ2-3	CASSLRYQDTQYF
TRBV18	NA	TRBJ1-1	CASSPRQGGEAFF
TRBV30	NA	TRBJ1-4	CAWRDFFGNGEKLFF
TRBV29-1	NA	TRBJ1-2	CSVVGGPYGYTF
TRBV28	NA	TRBJ1-5	CASSWDRYSNQPQHF
TRBV14	few	TRBJ2-1	CASLGGGGRANEQFF
TRBV7-8	NA	TRBJ2-1	CASSLGIGNEQFF
TRBV19	NA	TRBJ1-5	CASSATTGTVDLAQHF
TRBV18	NA	TRBJ2-1	CASSQEREVNEQFF
TRBV12-5	NA	TRBJ1-5	CASGRGMSQGPLPQHF
TRBV10-3	NA	TRBJ2-5	CAINPDRTETQYF
TRBV5-1	NA	TRBJ1-1	CASSSDRGRTEAFF
TRBV23-1	NA	TRBJ2-7	CASRQLYEQYF
TRBV5-1	NA	TRBJ1-3	CASSSTVSGNTIYF
TRBV29-1	few	TRBJ2-3	CSVEDRGGQTDTQYF
TRBV19	NA	TRBJ1-2	CASSISRATANYGYTF
TRBV11-3	NA	TRBJ2-3	CASSSYLDTQYF